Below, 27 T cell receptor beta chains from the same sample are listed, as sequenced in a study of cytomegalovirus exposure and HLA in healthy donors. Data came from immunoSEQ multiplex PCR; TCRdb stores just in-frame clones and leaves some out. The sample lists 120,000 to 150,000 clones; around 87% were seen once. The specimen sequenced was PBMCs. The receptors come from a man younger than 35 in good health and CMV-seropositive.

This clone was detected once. The CDR3 reads CASSQRIAKETQYF. For the CDR3, the DNA is TGTGCCAGCAGTCAGAGGATAGCAAAAGAGACCCAGTACTTC. This chain connects TRBV6-5 to TRBJ2-5; D is unresolved. CDR1 and CDR2 (germline): MNHEY, SVGAGI. The CDR3 is 14 residues long. V lost 5 bases and J 3 bases, leaving 13 bases between the germline ends.

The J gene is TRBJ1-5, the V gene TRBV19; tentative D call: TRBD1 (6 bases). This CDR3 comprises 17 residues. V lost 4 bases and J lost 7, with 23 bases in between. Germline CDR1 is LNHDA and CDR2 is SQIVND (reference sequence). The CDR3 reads CASSTTAYRAYGQPQHF. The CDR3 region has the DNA TGTGCCAGTAGTACAACCGCGTACAGGGCGTACGGACAGCCCCAGCATTTT.

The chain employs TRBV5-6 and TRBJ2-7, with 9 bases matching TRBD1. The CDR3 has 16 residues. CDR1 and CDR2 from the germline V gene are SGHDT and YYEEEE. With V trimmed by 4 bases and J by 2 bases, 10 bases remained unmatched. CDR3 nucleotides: TGTGCCAGCAGCGTACAGGGGGCAGGGGCTACCTACGAGCAGTACTTC. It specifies CASSVQGAGATYEQYF.

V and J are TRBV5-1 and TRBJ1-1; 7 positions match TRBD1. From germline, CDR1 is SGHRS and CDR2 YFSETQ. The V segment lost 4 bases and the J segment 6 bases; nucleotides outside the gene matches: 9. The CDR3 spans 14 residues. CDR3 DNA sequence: TGCGCCAGCAGCGGGACAACAGGGGTATCTGAAGCTTTCTTT. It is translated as CASSGTTGVSEAFF. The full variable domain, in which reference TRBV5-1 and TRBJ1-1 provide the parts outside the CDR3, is KAGVTQTPRYLIKTRGQQVTLSCSPISGHRSVSWYQQTPGQGLQFLFEYFSETQRNKGNFPGRFSGRQFSNSRSEMNVSTLELGDSALYLCASSGTTGVSEAFFGQGTRLTVV.

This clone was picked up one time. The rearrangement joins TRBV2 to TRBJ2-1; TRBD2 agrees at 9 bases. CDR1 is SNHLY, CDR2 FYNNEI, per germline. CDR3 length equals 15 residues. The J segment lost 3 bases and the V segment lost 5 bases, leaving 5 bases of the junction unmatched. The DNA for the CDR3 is TGTGCCAGCAGTCGCGGGAGGGCCGGCTACAATGAGCAGTTCTTC. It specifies CASSRGRAGYNEQFF.

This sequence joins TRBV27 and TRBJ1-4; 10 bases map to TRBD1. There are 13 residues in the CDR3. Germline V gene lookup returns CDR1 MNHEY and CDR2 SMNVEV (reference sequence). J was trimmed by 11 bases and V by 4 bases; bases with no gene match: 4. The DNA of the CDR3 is TGTGCCAGCAGTTCCCGGACAGGGGGTAAACTGTTTTTT. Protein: CASSSRTGGKLFF.

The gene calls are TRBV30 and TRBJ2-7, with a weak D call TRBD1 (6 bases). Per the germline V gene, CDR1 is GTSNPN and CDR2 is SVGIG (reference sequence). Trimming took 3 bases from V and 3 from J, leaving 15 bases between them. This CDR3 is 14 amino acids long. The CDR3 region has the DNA TGTGCCTGGAGGGGACAAAGGGACCACTACGAGCAGTACTTC. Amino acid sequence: CAWRGQRDHYEQYF.

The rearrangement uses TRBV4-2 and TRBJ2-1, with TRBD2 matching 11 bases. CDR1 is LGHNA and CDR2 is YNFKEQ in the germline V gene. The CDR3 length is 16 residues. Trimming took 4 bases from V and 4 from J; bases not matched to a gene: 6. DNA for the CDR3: TGTGCCAGCAGCCCTACCGGGACTAGCGGTTACAATGAGCAGTTCTTC. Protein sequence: CASSPTGTSGYNEQFF.

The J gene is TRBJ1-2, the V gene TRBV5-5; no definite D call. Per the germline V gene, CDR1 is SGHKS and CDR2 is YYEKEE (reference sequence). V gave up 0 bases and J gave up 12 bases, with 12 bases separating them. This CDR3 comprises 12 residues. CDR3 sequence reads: CASSLVLGDDTF. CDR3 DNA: TGTGCCAGCAGCTTGGTGCTAGGTGATGACACCTTC.

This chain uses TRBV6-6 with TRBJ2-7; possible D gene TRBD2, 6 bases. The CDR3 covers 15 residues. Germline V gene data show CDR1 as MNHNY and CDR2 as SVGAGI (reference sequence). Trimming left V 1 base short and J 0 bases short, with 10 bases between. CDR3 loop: CASSYWAGSSYEQYF. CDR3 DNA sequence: TGTGCCAGCAGTTACTGGGCGGGGTCCTCCTACGAGCAGTACTTC.

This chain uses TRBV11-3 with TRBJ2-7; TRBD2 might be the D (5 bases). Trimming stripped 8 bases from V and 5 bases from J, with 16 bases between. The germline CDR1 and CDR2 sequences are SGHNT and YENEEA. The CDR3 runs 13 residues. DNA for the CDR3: TGTGCCAGCTCGAACTTGGGGAGAAACGAGCAGTACTTC. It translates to CASSNLGRNEQYF.

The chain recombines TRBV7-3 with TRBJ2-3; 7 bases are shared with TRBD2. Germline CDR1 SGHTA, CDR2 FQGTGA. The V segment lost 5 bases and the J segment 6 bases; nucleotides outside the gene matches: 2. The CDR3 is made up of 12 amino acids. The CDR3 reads CASSPGGDTQYF. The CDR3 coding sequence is TGTGCCAGCAGCCCCGGGGGGGATACGCAGTATTTT.

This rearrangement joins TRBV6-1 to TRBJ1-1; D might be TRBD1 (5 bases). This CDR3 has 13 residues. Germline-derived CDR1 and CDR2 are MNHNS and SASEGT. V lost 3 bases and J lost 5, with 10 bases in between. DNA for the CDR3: TGTGCCAGCAGTGATGTACGGGGGACTGAAGCTTTCTTT. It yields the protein CASSDVRGTEAFF.

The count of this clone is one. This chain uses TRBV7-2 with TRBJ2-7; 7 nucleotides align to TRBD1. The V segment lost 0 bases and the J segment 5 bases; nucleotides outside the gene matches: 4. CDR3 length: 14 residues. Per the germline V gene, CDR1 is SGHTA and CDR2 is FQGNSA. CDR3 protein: CASSLAWQGDEQYF. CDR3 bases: TGTGCCAGCAGCTTAGCGTGGCAGGGGGACGAGCAGTACTTC.

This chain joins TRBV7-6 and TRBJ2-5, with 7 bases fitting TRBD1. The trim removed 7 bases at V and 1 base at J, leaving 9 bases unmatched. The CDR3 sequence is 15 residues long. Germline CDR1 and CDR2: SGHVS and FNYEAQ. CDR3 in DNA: TGTGCCAGCACCCCGGGACAGAGGGGCCAAGAGACCCAGTACTTC. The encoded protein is CASTPGQRGQETQYF.

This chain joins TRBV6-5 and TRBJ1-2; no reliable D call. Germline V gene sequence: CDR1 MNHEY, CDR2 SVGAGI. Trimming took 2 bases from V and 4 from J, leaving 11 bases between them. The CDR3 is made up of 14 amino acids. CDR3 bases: TGTGCCAGCAGTTACCCCGGCGGGCGCTATGGCTACACCTTC. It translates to CASSYPGGRYGYTF.

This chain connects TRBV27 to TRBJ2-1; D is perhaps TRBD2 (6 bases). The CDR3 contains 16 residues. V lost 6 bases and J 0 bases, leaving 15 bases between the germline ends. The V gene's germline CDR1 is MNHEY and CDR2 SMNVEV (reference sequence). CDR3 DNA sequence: TGTGCCAGCAGAACCTCTAGCGCTCACTCCTACAATGAGCAGTTCTTC. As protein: CASRTSSAHSYNEQFF.

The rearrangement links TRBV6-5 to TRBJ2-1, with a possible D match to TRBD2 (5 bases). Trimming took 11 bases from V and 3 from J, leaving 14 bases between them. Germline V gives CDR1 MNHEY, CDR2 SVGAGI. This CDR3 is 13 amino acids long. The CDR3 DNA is TGTGCCGCCAGGTCTAGCCTCTACAATGAGCAGTTCTTC. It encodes CAARSSLYNEQFF.

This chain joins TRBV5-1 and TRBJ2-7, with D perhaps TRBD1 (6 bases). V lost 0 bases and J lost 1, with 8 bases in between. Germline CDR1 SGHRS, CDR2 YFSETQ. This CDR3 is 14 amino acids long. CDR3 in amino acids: CASSLGGPSYEQYF. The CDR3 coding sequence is TGCGCCAGCAGCTTGGGGGGGCCGTCCTACGAGCAGTACTTC.

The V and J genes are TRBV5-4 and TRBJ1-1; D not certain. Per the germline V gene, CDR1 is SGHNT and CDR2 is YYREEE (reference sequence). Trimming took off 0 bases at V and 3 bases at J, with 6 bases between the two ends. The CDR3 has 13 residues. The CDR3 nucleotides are TGTGCCAGCAGCTTGGACATCGACACTGAAGCTTTCTTT. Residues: CASSLDIDTEAFF.

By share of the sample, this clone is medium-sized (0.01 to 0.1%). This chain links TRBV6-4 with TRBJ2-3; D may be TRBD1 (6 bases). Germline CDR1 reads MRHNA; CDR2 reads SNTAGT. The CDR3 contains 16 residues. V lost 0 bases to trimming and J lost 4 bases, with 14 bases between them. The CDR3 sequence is CASSDSAGARADTQYF. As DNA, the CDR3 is TGTGCCAGCAGTGACTCGGCAGGGGCCAGGGCAGATACGCAGTATTTT.

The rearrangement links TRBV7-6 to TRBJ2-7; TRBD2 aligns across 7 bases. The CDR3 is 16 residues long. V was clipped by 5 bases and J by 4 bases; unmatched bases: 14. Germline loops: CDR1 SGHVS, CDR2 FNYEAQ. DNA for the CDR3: TGTGCCAGCAGCCTAGAGGGCGGAGGGAGGGTATACGAGCAGTACTTC. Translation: CASSLEGGGRVYEQYF. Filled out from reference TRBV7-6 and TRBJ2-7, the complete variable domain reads GAGVSQSPRYKVTKRGQDVALRCDPISGHVSLYWYRQALGQGPEFLTYFNYEAQQDKSGLPNDRFSAERPEGSISTLTIQRTEQRDSAMYRCASSLEGGGRVYEQYFGPGTRLTVT.

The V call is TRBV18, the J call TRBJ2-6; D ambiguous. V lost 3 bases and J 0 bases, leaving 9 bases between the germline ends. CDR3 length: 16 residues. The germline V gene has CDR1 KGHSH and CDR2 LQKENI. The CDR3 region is CASSPISRSGANVLTF. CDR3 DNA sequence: TGTGCCAGCTCACCGATAAGCCGCTCTGGGGCCAACGTCCTGACTTTC.

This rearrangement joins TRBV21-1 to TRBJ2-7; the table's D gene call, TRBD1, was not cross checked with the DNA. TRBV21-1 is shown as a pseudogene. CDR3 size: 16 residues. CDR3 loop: CASSKVGDRDSYEQYF. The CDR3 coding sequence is TGTGCCAGCAGCAAAGTCGGGGACAGGGACTCCTACGAGCAGTACTTC.

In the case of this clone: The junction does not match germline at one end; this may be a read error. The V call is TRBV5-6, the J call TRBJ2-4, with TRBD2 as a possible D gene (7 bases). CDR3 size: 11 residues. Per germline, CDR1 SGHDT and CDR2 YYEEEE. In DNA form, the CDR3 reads TGTGCCAGCAGCTTAGGGGGAGGGATGGACTTC. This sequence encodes CASSLGGGMDF.

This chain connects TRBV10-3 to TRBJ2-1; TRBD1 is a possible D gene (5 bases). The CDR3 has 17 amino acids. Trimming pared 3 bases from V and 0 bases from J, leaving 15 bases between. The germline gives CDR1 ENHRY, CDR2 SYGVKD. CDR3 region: CAISDPSRASSYNEQFF. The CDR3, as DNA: TGTGCCATCAGTGATCCAAGCAGGGCCAGCTCCTACAATGAGCAGTTCTTC.

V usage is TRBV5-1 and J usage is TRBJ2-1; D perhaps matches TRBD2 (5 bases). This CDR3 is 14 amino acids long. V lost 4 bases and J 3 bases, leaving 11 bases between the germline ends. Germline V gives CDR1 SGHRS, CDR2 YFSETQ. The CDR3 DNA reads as TGCGCCAGCAGCCCCAGCGGAAACTACAATGAGCAGTTCTTC. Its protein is CASSPSGNYNEQFF.